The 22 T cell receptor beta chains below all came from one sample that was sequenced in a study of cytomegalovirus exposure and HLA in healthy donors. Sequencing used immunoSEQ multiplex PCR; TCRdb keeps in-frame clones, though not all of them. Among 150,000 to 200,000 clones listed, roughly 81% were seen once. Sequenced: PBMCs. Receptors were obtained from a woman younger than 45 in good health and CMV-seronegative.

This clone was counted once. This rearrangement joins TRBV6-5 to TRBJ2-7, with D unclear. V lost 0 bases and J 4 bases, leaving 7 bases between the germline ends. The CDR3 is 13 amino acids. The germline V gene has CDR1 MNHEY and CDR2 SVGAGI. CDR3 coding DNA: TGTGCCAGCAGTTACTCGGTCGGGTACGAGCAGTACTTC. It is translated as CASSYSVGYEQYF.

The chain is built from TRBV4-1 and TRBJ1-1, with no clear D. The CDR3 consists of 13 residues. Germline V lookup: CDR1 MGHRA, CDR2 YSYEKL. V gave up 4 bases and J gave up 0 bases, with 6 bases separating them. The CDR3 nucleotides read TGCGCCAGCAGCCTGCAGTTGAACACTGAAGCTTTCTTT. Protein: CASSLQLNTEAFF.

As DNA, the CDR3 is TGCAGCGTTTTGGGACTAGCGGGGGTTTCCTACGAGCAGTACTTC. This translates into CSVLGLAGVSYEQYF. This chain connects TRBV29-1 to TRBJ2-7, with 14 bases aligning to TRBD2. J gave up 1 base and V 5 bases, and 4 bases lay outside the gene matches. CDR3 length: 15 amino acids. The germline CDR1 and CDR2 sequences are SQVTM and ANQGSEA.

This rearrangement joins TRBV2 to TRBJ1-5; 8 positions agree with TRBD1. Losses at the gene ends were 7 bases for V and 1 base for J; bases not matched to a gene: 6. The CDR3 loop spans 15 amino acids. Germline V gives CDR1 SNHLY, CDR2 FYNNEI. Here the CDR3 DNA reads TGTGCCAGCACTGAGGACAGGGCAAGCAATCAGCCCCAGCATTTT. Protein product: CASTEDRASNQPQHF.

The CDR3, as DNA: TGTGCCTGGAGTAGAGAGGACAGGGCGGTGGAGACCCAGTACTTC. It encodes CAWSREDRAVETQYF. This chain joins TRBV30 and TRBJ2-5, with 8 nucleotides matching TRBD1. The CDR3 extends over 15 amino acids. From germline, CDR1 is GTSNPN and CDR2 SVGIG (reference sequence). V lost 2 bases and J lost 5; bases outside the gene matches: 10.

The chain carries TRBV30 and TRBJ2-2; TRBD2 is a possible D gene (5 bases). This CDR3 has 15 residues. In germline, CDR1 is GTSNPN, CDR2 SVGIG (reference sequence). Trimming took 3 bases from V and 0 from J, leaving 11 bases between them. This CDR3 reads CAWRLPGANTGELFF. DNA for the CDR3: TGTGCCTGGAGGCTGCCCGGGGCGAACACCGGGGAGCTGTTTTTT.

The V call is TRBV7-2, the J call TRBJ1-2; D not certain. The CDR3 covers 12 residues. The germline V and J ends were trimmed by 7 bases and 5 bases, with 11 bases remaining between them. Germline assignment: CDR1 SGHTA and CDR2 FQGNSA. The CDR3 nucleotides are TGTGCCAGCACCCCCTCGGGGTATGGCTACACCTTC. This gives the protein CASTPSGYGYTF.

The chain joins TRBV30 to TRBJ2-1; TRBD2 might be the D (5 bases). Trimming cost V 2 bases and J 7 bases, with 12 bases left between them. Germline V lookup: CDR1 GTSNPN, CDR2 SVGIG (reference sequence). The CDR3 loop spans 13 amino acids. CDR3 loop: CAWSRWEKNEQFF. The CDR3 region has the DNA TGTGCCTGGAGTCGGTGGGAGAAGAATGAGCAGTTCTTC. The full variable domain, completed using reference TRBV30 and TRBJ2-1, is SQTIHQWPATLVQPVGSPLSLECTVEGTSNPNLYWYRQAAGRGLQLLFYSVGIGQISSEVPQNLSASRPQDRQFILSSKKLLLSDSGFYLCAWSRWEKNEQFFGPGTRLTVL.

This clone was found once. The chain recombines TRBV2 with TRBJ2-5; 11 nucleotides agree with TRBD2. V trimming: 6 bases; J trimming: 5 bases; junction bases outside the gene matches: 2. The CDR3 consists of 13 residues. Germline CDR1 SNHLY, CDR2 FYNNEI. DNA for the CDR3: TGTGCCAGCAGAGGACTAGCGGGTGAGACCCAGTACTTC. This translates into CASRGLAGETQYF.

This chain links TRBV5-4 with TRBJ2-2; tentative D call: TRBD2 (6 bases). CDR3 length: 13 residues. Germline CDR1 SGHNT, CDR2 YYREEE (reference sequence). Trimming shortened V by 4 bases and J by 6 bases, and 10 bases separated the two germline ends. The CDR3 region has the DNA TGTGCCAGCAGCCCCGGGACTTCCGGGGAGCTGTTTTTT. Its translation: CASSPGTSGELFF.

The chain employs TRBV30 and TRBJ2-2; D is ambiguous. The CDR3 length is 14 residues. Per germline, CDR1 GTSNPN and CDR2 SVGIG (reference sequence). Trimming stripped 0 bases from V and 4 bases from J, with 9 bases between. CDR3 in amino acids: CAWSVNIPTGELFF. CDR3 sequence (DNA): TGTGCCTGGAGTGTTAACATTCCCACCGGGGAGCTGTTTTTT.

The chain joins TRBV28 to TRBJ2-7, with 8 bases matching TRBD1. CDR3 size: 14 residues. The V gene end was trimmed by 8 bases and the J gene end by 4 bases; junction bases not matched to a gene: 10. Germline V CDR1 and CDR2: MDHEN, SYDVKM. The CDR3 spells CASRSGQAKYEQYF. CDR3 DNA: TGTGCCAGCCGGTCGGGACAGGCTAAATACGAGCAGTACTTC. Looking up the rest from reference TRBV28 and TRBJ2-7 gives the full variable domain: DVKVTQSSRYLVKRTGEKVFLECVQDMDHENMFWYRQDPGLGLRLIYFSYDVKMKEKGDIPEGYSVSREKKERFSLILESASTNQTSMYLCASRSGQAKYEQYFGPGTRLTVT.

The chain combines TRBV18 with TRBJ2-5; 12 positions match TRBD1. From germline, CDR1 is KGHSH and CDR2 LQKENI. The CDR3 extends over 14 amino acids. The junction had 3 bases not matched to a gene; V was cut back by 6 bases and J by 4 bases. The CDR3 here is CASSPGQGAETQYF. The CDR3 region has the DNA TGTGCCAGCTCCCCGGGACAGGGGGCAGAGACCCAGTACTTC.

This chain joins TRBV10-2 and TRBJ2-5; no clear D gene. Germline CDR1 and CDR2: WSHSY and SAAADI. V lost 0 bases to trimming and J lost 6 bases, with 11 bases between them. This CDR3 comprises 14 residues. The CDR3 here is CASSESWADKTQYF. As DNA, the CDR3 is TGCGCCAGCAGTGAGTCGTGGGCTGATAAGACCCAGTACTTC.

The CDR3 coding sequence is TGTGCCAGCAGACTAGACGGCACAGATACGCAGTATTTT. Translated: CASRLDGTDTQYF. This sequence joins TRBV2 and TRBJ2-3; a possible D gene is TRBD2 (5 bases). Trimming left V 6 bases short and J 1 base short, with 8 bases between. CDR3 length equals 13 residues. CDR1 is SNHLY and CDR2 is FYNNEI in the germline V gene.

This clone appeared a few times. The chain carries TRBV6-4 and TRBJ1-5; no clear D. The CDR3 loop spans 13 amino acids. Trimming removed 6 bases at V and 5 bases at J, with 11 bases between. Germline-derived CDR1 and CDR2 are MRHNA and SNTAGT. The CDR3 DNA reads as TGTGCCAGCAGCCGCGAACTCGATCAGCCCCAGCATTTT. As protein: CASSRELDQPQHF.

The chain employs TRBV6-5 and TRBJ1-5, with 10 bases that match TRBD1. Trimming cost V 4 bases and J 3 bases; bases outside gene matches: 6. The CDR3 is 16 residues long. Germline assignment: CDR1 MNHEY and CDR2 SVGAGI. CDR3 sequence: CASSSMTGGSNQPQHF. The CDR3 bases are TGTGCCAGCAGTTCTATGACAGGGGGCTCCAATCAGCCCCAGCATTTT.

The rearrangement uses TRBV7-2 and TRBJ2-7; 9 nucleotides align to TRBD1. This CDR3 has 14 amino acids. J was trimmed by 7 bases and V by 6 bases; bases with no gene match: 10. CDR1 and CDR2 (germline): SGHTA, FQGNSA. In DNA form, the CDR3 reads TGTGCCAGCAGAGCGGGACAGGGCTTGAGGGAGCAGTACTTC. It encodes CASRAGQGLREQYF.

The CDR3 nucleotides are TGTGCCAGCAGACCCACTAGCGGGAGGGCCGAAAGCACAGATACGCAGTATTTT. This sequence encodes CASRPTSGRAESTDTQYF. The genes are TRBV7-9 and TRBJ2-3; 13 nucleotides line up with TRBD2. V dropped 6 bases and J dropped 0; count of bases not matched to a gene: 9. Germline values: CDR1 SEHNR, CDR2 FQNEAQ (reference sequence). The CDR3 totals 18 residues.

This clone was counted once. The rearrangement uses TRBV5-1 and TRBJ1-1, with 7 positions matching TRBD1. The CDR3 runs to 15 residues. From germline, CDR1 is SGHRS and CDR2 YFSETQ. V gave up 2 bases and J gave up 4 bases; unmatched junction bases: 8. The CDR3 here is CASSLMTGNPTEAFF. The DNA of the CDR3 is TGCGCCAGCAGCTTAATGACAGGGAATCCCACTGAAGCTTTCTTT.

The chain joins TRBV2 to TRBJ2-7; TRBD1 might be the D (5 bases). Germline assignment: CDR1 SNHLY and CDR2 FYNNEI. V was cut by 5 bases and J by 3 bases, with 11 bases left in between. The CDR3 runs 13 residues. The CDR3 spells CASSLSRDYEQYF. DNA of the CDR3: TGTGCCAGCAGTCTCTCCAGGGACTACGAGCAGTACTTC.

DNA of the CDR3: TGTGCCAGCAGCATTAGGGACTGGGGATTGGGCTACGAGCAGTACTTC. Translation: CASSIRDWGLGYEQYF. This chain joins TRBV7-2 and TRBJ2-7, with D possibly being TRBD2 (6 bases). CDR1 and CDR2 from the germline V gene are SGHTA and FQGNSA. V gave up 5 bases and J gave up 3 bases, with 20 bases separating them. The CDR3 consists of 16 residues.